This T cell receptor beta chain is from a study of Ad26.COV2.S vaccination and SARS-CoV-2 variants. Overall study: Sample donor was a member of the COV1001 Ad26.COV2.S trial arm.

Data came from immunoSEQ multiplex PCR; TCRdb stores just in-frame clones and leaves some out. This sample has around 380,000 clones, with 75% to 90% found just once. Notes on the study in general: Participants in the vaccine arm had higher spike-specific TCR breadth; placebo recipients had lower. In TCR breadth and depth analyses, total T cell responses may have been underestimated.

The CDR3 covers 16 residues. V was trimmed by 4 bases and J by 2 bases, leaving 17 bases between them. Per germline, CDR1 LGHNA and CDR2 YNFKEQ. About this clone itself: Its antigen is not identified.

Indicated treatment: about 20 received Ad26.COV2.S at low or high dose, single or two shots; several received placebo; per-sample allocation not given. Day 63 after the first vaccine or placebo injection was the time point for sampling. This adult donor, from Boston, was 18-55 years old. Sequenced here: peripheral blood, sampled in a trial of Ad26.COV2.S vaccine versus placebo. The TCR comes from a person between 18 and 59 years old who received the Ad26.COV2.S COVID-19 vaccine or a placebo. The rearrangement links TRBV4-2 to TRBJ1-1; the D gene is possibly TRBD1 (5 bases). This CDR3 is CASSPNDRVSNTEAFF. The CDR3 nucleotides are TGTGCCAGCAGCCCTAATGACAGAGTGAGTAACACTGAAGCTTTCTTT.